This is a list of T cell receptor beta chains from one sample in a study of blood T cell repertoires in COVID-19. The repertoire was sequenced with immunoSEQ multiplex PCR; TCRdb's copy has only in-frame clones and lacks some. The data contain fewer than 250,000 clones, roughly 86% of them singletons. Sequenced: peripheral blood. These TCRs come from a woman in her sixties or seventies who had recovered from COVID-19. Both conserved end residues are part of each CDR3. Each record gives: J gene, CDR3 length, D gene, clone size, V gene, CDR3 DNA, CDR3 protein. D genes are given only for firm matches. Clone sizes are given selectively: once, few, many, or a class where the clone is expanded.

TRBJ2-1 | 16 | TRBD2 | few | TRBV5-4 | TGTGCCAGCAGCAGACCGGGACTAGGGGCCTCTAATGAGCAGTTCTTC | CASSRPGLGASNEQFF
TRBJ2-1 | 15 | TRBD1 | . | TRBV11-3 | TGTGCCAGCAGTCGACAGGGGGGCGTTATGGATGAGCAGTTCTTC | CASSRQGGVMDEQFF
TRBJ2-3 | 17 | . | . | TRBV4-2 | TGTGCCAGCAGCCAAGACACAGGGGGGGCCGGGGGGAATACGCAGTATTTT | CASSQDTGGAGGNTQYF
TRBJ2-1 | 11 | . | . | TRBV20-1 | TGCAGTGCGACCCAGGGCCATGAGCAGTTCTTC | CSATQGHEQFF
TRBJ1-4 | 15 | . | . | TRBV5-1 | TGCGCCAGCAGCTTATCTCTGCAGTCCAATGAAAAACTGTTTTTT | CASSLSLQSNEKLFF
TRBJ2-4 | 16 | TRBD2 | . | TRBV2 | TGTGCCAGCAGGGAGACTAGCGGGGATTCCAAAAACATTCAGTACTTC | CASRETSGDSKNIQYF
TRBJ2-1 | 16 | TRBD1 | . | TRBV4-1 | TGCGCCAGCAGCCGCCGCCCGGACAGGGAGTCCAATGAGCAGTTCTTC | CASSRRPDRESNEQFF
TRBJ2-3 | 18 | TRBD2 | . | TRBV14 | TGTGCCAGCAGCCTCGGGGCTAGCGGGGGCTCCTTGGCAGATACGCAGTATTTT | CASSLGASGGSLADTQYF
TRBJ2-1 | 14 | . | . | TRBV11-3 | TGTGCCAGCAGCTCATTCGGGGACTACAATGAGCAGTTCTTC | CASSSFGDYNEQFF
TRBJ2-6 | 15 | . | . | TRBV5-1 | TGCGCCAGCAGCTTGGGACACCCTAGGGCCAACGTCCTGACTTTC | CASSLGHPRANVLTF
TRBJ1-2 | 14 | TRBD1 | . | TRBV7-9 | TGTGCCAGCAGCTTACCTTGGACAGGGGAAGGCTACACCTTC | CASSLPWTGEGYTF
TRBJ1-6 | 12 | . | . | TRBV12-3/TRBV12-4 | TGTGCCAGCAGTTCGGATAATTCACCCCTCCACTTT | CASSSDNSPLHF
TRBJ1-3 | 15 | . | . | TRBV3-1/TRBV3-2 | TGTGCCAGCAGAAGATGGGGGGACTCTGGAAACACCATATATTTT | CASRRWGDSGNTIYF
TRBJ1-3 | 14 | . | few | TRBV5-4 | TGTGCCAGCAGCTGGGACATCTCTGGAAACACCATATATTTT | CASSWDISGNTIYF
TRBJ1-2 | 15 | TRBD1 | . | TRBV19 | TGTGCCAGTAGTCCGGGGACAGGTCTCAGCTATGGCTACACCTTC | CASSPGTGLSYGYTF
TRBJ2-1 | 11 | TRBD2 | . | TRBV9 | TGTGCCAGCAGCGGGCGGGGGGAGCAGTTCTTC | CASSGRGEQFF
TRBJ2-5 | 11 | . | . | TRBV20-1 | TGCAGTGCCCCTTCCCAAGAGACCCAGTACTTC | CSAPSQETQYF
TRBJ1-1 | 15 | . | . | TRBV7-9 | TGTGCCAGCAGCTTTGGGGGGGCCAGAGCTTATGAAGCTTTCTTT | CASSFGGARAYEAFF
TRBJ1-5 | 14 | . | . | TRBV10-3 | TGTGCCATCAGGGACTCCCTGAAAGGACAGCCCCAGCATTTT | CAIRDSLKGQPQHF
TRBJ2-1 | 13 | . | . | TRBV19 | TGTGCCAGTAGCGGGGGGCCCTACAATGAGCAGTTCTTC | CASSGGPYNEQFF
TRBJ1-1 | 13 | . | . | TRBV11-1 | TGTGCCAGCAGCTTAGTAGGGGACACTGAAGCTTTCTTT | CASSLVGDTEAFF
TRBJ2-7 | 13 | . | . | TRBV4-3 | TGCGCCAGCAGCCAAGATTTGAGGGACGAGCAGTACTTC | CASSQDLRDEQYF
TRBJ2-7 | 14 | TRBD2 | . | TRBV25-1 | TGTGCCAGCAGAGAGTGGGGGGGGACCTACGAGCAGTACTTC | CASREWGGTYEQYF
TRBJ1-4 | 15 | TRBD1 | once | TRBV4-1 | TGCGCCAGCAGCCGAACTGGGACAGGGAATGAAAAACTGTTTTTT | CASSRTGTGNEKLFF
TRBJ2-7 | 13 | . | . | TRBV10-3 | TGTGCCACCAGGGGCAGTGTAACGCACGAGCAGTACTTC | CATRGSVTHEQYF
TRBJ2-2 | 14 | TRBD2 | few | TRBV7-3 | TGTGCCAGCACCTCGGGGGGGCCCACCGGGGAGCTGTTTTTT | CASTSGGPTGELFF
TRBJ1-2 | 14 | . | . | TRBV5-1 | TGCGCCAGCAGCTTGGGCAGGCCCAACTATGGCTACACCTTC | CASSLGRPNYGYTF
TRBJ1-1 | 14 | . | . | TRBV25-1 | TGTGCCAGCAGTCCAGGGCCCCCGCACACTGAAGCTTTCTTT | CASSPGPPHTEAFF
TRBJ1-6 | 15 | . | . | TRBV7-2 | TGTGCCAGCAGCCCTCGGACAGCGAGAGATTCACCCCTCCACTTT | CASSPRTARDSPLHF
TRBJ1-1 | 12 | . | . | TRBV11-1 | TGTGCCAGCACCTGGGGGGGGACTGAAGCTTTCTTT | CASTWGGTEAFF
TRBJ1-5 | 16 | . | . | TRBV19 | TGTGCCAGTAGTATAGGCGGCGGGGGAGGCTATCAGCCCCAGCATTTT | CASSIGGGGGYQPQHF
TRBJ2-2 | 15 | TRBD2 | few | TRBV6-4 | TGTGCCAGCAGTGACTCCGGGGGGTCCACCGGGGAGCTGTTTTTT | CASSDSGGSTGELFF
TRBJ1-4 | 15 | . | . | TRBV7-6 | TGTGCCAGCAGCTTTCGTGCGAGTGGTGGTGAAAAACTGTTTTTT | CASSFRASGGEKLFF
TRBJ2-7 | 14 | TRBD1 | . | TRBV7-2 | TGTGCCAGCAGCTCCGACAGGGTTTACTACGAGCAGTACTTC | CASSSDRVYYEQYF
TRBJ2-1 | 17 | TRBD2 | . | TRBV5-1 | TGCGCCAGCAGCGTTAGCGGGGGGATGAGCTCCTACAATGAGCAGTTCTTC | CASSVSGGMSSYNEQFF
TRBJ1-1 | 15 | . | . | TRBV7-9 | TGTGCCAGCAGCCTTCGACAGGCGATGAACACTGAAGCTTTCTTT | CASSLRQAMNTEAFF
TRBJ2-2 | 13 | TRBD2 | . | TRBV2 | TGTGCCAGCAGCGGACTAGCTATCGGGGAGCTGTTTTTT | CASSGLAIGELFF
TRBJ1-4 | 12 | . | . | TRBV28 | TGTGCCAGCACTCCCGGAGGTGAAAAACTGTTTTTT | CASTPGGEKLFF
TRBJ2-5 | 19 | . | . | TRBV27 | TGTGCCAGGAAACCCGATGGGGCAGGGTCGAATTTAAGGCAAGAGACCCAGTACTTC | CARKPDGAGSNLRQETQYF